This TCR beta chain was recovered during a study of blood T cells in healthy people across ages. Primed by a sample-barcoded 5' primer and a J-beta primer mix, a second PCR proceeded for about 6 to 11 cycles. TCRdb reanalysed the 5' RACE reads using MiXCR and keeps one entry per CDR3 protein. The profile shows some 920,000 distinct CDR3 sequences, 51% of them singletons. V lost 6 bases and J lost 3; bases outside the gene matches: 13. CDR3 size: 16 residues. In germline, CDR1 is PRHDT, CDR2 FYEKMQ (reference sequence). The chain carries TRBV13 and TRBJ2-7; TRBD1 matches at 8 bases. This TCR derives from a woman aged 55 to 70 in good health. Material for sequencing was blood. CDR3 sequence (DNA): TGTGCCAGCAGGGACCAAGGGACAGGAGGCAACTACGAGCAGTACTTC. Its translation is CASRDQGTGGNYEQYF.